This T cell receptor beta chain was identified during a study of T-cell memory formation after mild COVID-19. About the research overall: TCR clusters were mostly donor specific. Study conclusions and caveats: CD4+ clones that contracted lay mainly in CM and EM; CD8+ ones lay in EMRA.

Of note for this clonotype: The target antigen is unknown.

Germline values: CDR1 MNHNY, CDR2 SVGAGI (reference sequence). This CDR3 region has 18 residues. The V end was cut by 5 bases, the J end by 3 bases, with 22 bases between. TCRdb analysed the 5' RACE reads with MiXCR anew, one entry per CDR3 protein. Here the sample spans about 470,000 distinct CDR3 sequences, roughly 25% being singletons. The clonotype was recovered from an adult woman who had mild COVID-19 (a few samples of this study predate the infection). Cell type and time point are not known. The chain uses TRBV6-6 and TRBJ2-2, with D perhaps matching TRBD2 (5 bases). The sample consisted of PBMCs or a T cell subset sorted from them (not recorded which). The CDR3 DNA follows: TGTGCCAGCAGTCTCCCGGGCCAAGCAGGAGGTCACACCGGGGAGCTGTTTTTT. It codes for CASSLPGQAGGHTGELFF.